One and the same sample provided the 4 T cell receptor beta chains below, sequenced in a study of CD8+ T cells in alopecia areata. It was cDNA, reverse transcribed from extracted RNA, that served as the sequencing template. Only in-frame clones appear in the TCRdb table, and some are missing; sequencing was by immunoSEQ multiplex PCR. The table has approximately 24,000 clones, 52% seen once. The specimen sequenced was NKG2D-high CD8+ T cells sorted from blood. These receptors came from a human donor with alopecia areata.

V usage is TRBV29-1 and J usage is TRBJ2-3; TRBD2 matches 8 bases. Trimming removed 4 bases from V and 5 bases from J; junction bases left unmatched: 14. Germline assignment: CDR1 SQVTM and CDR2 ANQGSEA. The CDR3 spans 16 residues. Here the CDR3 DNA reads TGCAGCGTTGCGCTCCCCGGGAGGGGGGTCGGAGATACGCAGTATTTT. Translating it yields CSVALPGRGVGDTQYF.

Only one count was recorded for this clone. CDR3 amino acids: CATFTGGELFF. In DNA, the CDR3 is TGTGCCACTTTTACCGGCGGGGAGCTGTTTTTT. This rearrangement joins TRBV10-3 to TRBJ2-2; D gene uncertain. V was clipped by 10 bases and J by 7 bases, with 10 bases between them. CDR3 length: 11 amino acids. Germline V gene data show CDR1 as ENHRY and CDR2 as SYGVKD.

V gene TRBV23-1 combines with J gene TRBJ1-4, with D possibly being TRBD1 (6 bases). TRBV23-1 is filed as an ORF, its function uncertain. The CDR3 contains 15 residues. V lost 3 bases and J 5 bases, leaving 13 bases between the germline ends. The chain's CDR3 is CASSQPFQGNEKLFF. The CDR3 region has the DNA TGCGCCAGCAGTCAGCCCTTTCAGGGGAATGAAAAACTGTTTTTT.

This clone occurred a few times. The chain couples TRBV9 to TRBJ2-3; 12 positions agree with TRBD2. The CDR3 loop spans 17 amino acids. The V segment lost 0 bases and the J segment 2 bases; nucleotides outside the gene matches: 4. Germline CDR1 is SGDLS and CDR2 is YYNGEE. The CDR3 coding sequence is TGTGCCAGCAGCGTAGAAGGACTAGCGGGACCCACAGATACGCAGTATTTT. This gives the protein CASSVEGLAGPTDTQYF.